The clone carrying this T cell receptor (beta chain) was seen more than once but under ten times. What it recognizes is unknown. The sample comes from a study of CD8 T cells in ankylosing spondylitis. Overall study findings and caveats: Researchers report that disease-linked clones proved CD8+ and relatively rare in peripheral blood. Typical of ankylosing spondylitis blood, it appeared, was a TCR beta motif of several highly homologous variants. Earlier reports found some motif variants in synovial fluid and blood in reactive arthritis.

Construction of TCR beta libraries was performed using quantitative 5'-RACE with molecular barcodes. TCRdb itself ran the 5' RACE reads through MiXCR, one entry per CDR3 protein. In the table there are roughly 440,000 distinct CDR3 sequences, roughly 15% of which are singletons. This CDR3 has 15 amino acids. Trimming at V came to 6 bases and at J to 2 bases, leaving 6 bases not matched to a gene. Germline V lookup: CDR1 MNHEY, CDR2 SVGEGT. This rearrangement joins TRBV6-2 or TRBV6-3 to TRBJ2-1, with 8 positions matching TRBD1. The source material was blood, either unsorted or a sorted T cell fraction (not recorded which). This clonotype was obtained from a male donor with ankylosing spondylitis. In DNA, the CDR3 is TGTGCCAGCAGACCGTGGACAGGGCCCTACAATGAGCAGTTCTTC. Encoded protein: CASRPWTGPYNEQFF.